This TCR beta chain was profiled in a study of metastatic and nonmetastatic thyroid tumors. Study summary: Both malignant and benign thyroid patients supplied peripheral blood and tumor or nodule tissue samples, across which the repertoires of these patients were then compared.

As originally analysed: It was from CDR3 differences across clinicopathological groups that a distant-metastasis classifier for papillary thyroid cancer was built. TCRdb re-called clones from the PCR reads using MiXCR. The authors' filters were not applied to this entry. The table has about 70,000 clones, 18% seen once. Study results and limitations: It was reported that TCR beta diversity was significantly higher in malignant thyroid tumors than benign nodules, in blood and tumor.

Patients had received no treatment of any kind before thyroid surgery. The CDR3 has 13 residues. Germline V gene sequence: CDR1 DFQATT, CDR2 SNEGSKA (reference sequence). The V and J ends lost 2 bases and 5 bases respectively, with 7 bases between them. With respect to this clone: The antigen is unknown.

This chain uses TRBV20-1 with TRBJ1-6; D remains unclear. The TCR comes from a female donor with papillary thyroid cancer or a benign thyroid nodule (not recorded which). Some clones in this sample may be carry-over from other donors' samples. Specimen: blood. This CDR3 is CSARITDNSPLHF. CDR3 nucleotides: TGCAGTGCTAGAATTACGGATAATTCACCCCTCCACTTT.